The 24 T cell receptor beta chains given below trace back to one sample, sequenced in a study of blood T cell repertoires in COVID-19 (dated by TCRdb to 2018 to 2020). The method was the immunoSEQ multiplex PCR assay. The source is immuneACCESS, and TCRdb retained only in-frame sequences with V and J called. Part of the clones is not carried over; for the studies checked, unresolved V genes explain less than half of this, and the remainder is unexplained. In all, the sample holds over 400,000 clones, and about nine tenths of those were seen once. The ten largest clones capture roughly 8% of the sample. The specimen sequenced was PBMCs or T cells enriched from blood (not recorded which). The receptors stem from a woman aged 55-75 years who had recovered from COVID-19.

The chain is built from TRBV9 and TRBJ2-3; D is perhaps TRBD2 (6 bases). The CDR3 runs 15 residues. Germline V gives CDR1 SGDLS, CDR2 YYNGEE. V lost 0 bases and J 3 bases, leaving 11 bases between the germline ends. CDR3 coding DNA: TGTGCCAGCAGCGTAGGACCCCGGGGGACAGATACGCAGTATTTT. Its translation is CASSVGPRGTDTQYF.

The chain carries TRBV18 and TRBJ1-2; TRBD1 aligns across 8 bases. The V gene's germline CDR1 is KGHSH and CDR2 LQKENI. CDR3 length equals 15 residues. Trimming took 5 bases from V and 3 from J; bases not matched to a gene: 8. The CDR3 coding sequence is TGTGCCAGCTCAGAGACGGACAGGGAATACTATGGCTACACCTTC. Translation gives CASSETDREYYGYTF. Using reference TRBV18 and TRBJ1-2 for the parts outside the CDR3, the full variable domain is NAGVMQNPRHLVRRRGQEARLRCSPMKGHSHVYWYRQLPEEGLKFMVYLQKENIIDESGMPKERFSAEFPKEGPSILRIQQVVRGDSAAYFCASSETDREYYGYTFGSGTRLTVV.

This CDR3 is CASSEPGGYGYTF. The CDR3 DNA is TGTGCCAGCAGTGAACCGGGGGGCTATGGCTACACCTTC. The rearrangement links TRBV6-1 to TRBJ1-2, with D possibly TRBD1 on 5 matching bases. The CDR3 runs 13 residues. Trimming took 2 bases from V and 4 from J, leaving 8 bases between them. Germline values: CDR1 MNHNS, CDR2 SASEGT.

V is TRBV11-2 and J is TRBJ2-1; 11 bases map to TRBD2. Per the germline V gene, CDR1 is SGHAT and CDR2 is FQNNGV. The trim removed 0 bases at V and 9 bases at J, leaving 16 bases unmatched. This CDR3 region has 19 residues. CDR3 residues: CASSLDYSGGAFWHSEQFF. CDR3 nucleotides: TGTGCCAGCAGCTTAGATTATAGCGGGGGGGCCTTTTGGCATTCTGAGCAGTTCTTC.

To note about this clone: This same CDR3 is encoded by further DNA sequences in the sample. V usage is TRBV9 and J usage is TRBJ2-1; 9 nucleotides agree with TRBD2. The germline gives CDR1 SGDLS, CDR2 YYNGEE. Trimming cost V 3 bases and J 2 bases; bases outside gene matches: 3. CDR3 length equals 15 residues. CDR3 sequence reads: CASSEGGGAYNEQFF. The CDR3 nucleotides read TGTGCCAGCAGCGAAGGCGGGGGGGCCTACAATGAGCAGTTCTTC. Using reference TRBV9 and TRBJ2-1 for the parts outside the CDR3, the full variable domain is DSGVTQTPKHLITATGQRVTLRCSPRSGDLSVYWYQQSLDQGLQFLIQYYNGEERAKGNILERFSAQQFPDLHSELNLSSLELGDSALYFCASSEGGGAYNEQFFGPGTRLTVL.

The chain links TRBV2 to TRBJ2-7; D remains unclear. The V end was cut by 4 bases, the J end by 4 bases, with 11 bases between. Germline values: CDR1 SNHLY, CDR2 FYNNEI. The CDR3 loop spans 13 amino acids. The CDR3 here is CASSVGKTYEQYV. CDR3 DNA sequence: TGTGCCAGCAGTGTTGGCAAGACTTACGAGCAGTACGTC.

This clone occurred once. J is TRBJ2-7 and V is TRBV11-3, with 8 bases aligning to TRBD1. Trimming at V came to 3 bases and at J to 4 bases, leaving 8 bases not matched to a gene. Looked up from germline, CDR1 is SGHNT and CDR2 is YENEEA. CDR3 length equals 15 residues. CDR3 sequence reads: CASSFTGGGFYEQYF. The CDR3 bases are TGTGCCAGCAGCTTCACAGGGGGAGGCTTTTACGAGCAGTACTTC.

The chain is built from TRBV28 and TRBJ2-3; 9 bases match TRBD1. Trimming cost V 6 bases and J 6 bases; bases outside gene matches: 16. Germline V gene lookup returns CDR1 MDHEN and CDR2 SYDVKM. There are 17 residues in the CDR3. CDR3 amino acids: CASSPIPGQGHFDTQYF. The DNA of the CDR3 is TGTGCCAGCAGCCCAATCCCGGGACAGGGCCATTTTGATACGCAGTATTTT.

V gene TRBV5-6 combines with J gene TRBJ2-3; 11 bases are a match to TRBD2. With V trimmed by 5 bases and J by 1 base, 3 bases remained unmatched. The CDR3 length is 15 residues. Germline assignment: CDR1 SGHDT and CDR2 YYEEEE. In nucleotides, the CDR3 is TGTGCCAGCAGAAAGACTAGCGGGGGCACAGATACGCAGTATTTT. This codes for CASRKTSGGTDTQYF.

The rearrangement links TRBV3-1 (or the pseudogene TRBV3-2) to TRBJ2-3; 10 bases align to TRBD2. Germline CDR1 reads LGHDT; CDR2 reads YNNKEL (reference sequence). There are 19 residues in the CDR3. V shed 7 bases, J shed 0 bases, and the junction held 16 bases outside the gene matches. The CDR3 bases are TGTGCCAGCAAAGGAGCGGGGGGGCTCGTTCCCCTTAGCACAGATACGCAGTATTTT. It yields the protein CASKGAGGLVPLSTDTQYF.

This rearrangement joins TRBV2 to TRBJ2-3; unclear D gene. This CDR3 has 13 amino acids. The germline V and J ends were trimmed by 6 bases and 4 bases, with 11 bases remaining between them. The germline V gene encodes CDR1 SNHLY and CDR2 FYNNEI. CDR3 region: CASSLLGPDTQYF. The CDR3 nucleotides are TGTGCCAGCAGCCTGTTGGGCCCAGATACGCAGTATTTT.

This clone was found once. The chain has TRBV24-1 and TRBJ2-3; 9 bases are a match to TRBD2. V shed 1 base, J shed 5 bases, and the junction held 6 bases outside the gene matches. This CDR3 has 16 amino acids. CDR1 and CDR2 (germline): KGHDR, SFDVKD. The chain's CDR3 is CATSDLGLAGLDTQYF. CDR3 DNA: TGTGCCACCAGTGATTTAGGTCTAGCGGGGTTAGATACGCAGTATTTT.

The rearrangement links TRBV5-1 to TRBJ2-2, with 9 bases fitting TRBD1. This CDR3 region has 16 residues. Looked up from germline, CDR1 is SGHRS and CDR2 is YFSETQ. V gave up 0 bases and J gave up 2 bases; unmatched junction bases: 2. The CDR3 is CASSLGQGVNTGELFF. The CDR3 nucleotides are TGCGCCAGCAGCTTGGGACAGGGGGTTAACACCGGGGAGCTGTTTTTT.

V is TRBV3-1 (or the pseudogene TRBV3-2) and J is TRBJ2-3, with TRBD2 matching 9 bases. Trimming at V came to 4 bases and at J to 6 bases, leaving 11 bases not matched to a gene. CDR3 length: 16 residues. Germline values: CDR1 LGHDT, CDR2 YNNKEL (reference sequence). Here the CDR3 DNA reads TGTGCCAGCAGCCCTGTTACGGCTAGCGGGGATGATACGCAGTATTTT. It is translated as CASSPVTASGDDTQYF.

The gene calls are TRBV4-1 and TRBJ2-2; TRBD2 agrees at 12 bases. The J segment lost 8 bases and the V segment lost 1 base, leaving 5 bases of the junction unmatched. The CDR3 spans 16 residues. Per germline, CDR1 MGHRA and CDR2 YSYEKL. For the CDR3, the DNA is TGCGCCAGCAGCCAAGCTAGCGGGGGGGGTATTGGGGAGCTGTTTTTT. Amino acids: CASSQASGGGIGELFF.

This clone occurred a few times. This sequence joins TRBV2 and TRBJ1-4; 8 positions agree with TRBD1. V shed 6 bases and J 6 bases; nucleotides not matched to a gene: 6. This CDR3 spans 14 amino acids. Per germline, CDR1 SNHLY and CDR2 FYNNEI. CDR3 amino acids: CASRQGENYEKLFF. CDR3 sequence (DNA): TGTGCCAGCAGACAGGGGGAGAACTATGAAAAACTGTTTTTT.

The V gene is TRBV19, the J gene TRBJ1-1; D is possibly TRBD1 (6 bases). CDR3 size: 15 residues. CDR1 is LNHDA, CDR2 SQIVND, per germline (reference sequence). The ends were cut back, 5 bases at V and 2 bases at J, with 15 bases in the middle. As DNA, the CDR3 is TGTGCCAGTAGTTCCACCGGACAGAGAAACACTGAAGCTTTCTTT. Residues: CASSSTGQRNTEAFF.

This rearrangement joins TRBV10-3 to TRBJ1-2; the match to TRBD1 covers 7 bases. After removal of 6 bases from V and 1 base from J, the junction contained 2 bases not matched to a gene. The V gene's germline CDR1 is ENHRY and CDR2 SYGVKD. This CDR3 region has 13 residues. The DNA of the CDR3 is TGTGCCATCAGACAGGGGAATAACTATGGCTACACCTTC. It encodes CAIRQGNNYGYTF.

This sequence joins TRBV3-1 (or the pseudogene TRBV3-2) and TRBJ2-2; D gene unclear. With 1 base removed from V and 0 bases from J, the gap between germline ends came to 6 bases. The CDR3 is 15 residues long. CDR1 is LGHDT and CDR2 is YNNKEL in the germline V gene (reference sequence). CDR3 nucleotide sequence: TGTGCCAGCAGCCAAGTAGTCCCGAACACCGGGGAGCTGTTTTTT. Its protein is CASSQVVPNTGELFF.

The chain employs TRBV19 and TRBJ2-7; 10 nucleotides match TRBD1. Germline V gene data show CDR1 as LNHDA and CDR2 as SQIVND (reference sequence). V trimming: 3 bases; J trimming: 6 bases; junction bases outside the gene matches: 8. The CDR3 sequence is 15 residues long. The CDR3 is CASSIRGQGSSEQYF. The DNA of the CDR3 is TGTGCCAGTAGTATCCGGGGACAGGGGAGCTCCGAGCAGTACTTC.

The rearrangement joins TRBV21-1 to TRBJ2-7; the DNA was not used to check the table's D call, TRBD2. TRBV21-1 is a documented pseudogene. CDR3 length: 14 residues. The CDR3 DNA follows: TGTGCCAGCAGCAAAGAAGAGGGAGGCTACGAGCAGTACGTC. Translating gives CASSKEEGGYEQYV.

The rearrangement links TRBV6-2 or TRBV6-3 to TRBJ2-7, with D perhaps TRBD1 (5 bases). Trimming pared 5 bases from V and 3 bases from J, leaving 11 bases between. The CDR3 runs 13 residues. CDR1 is MNHEY, CDR2 SVGEGT, per germline. CDR3 sequence (DNA): TGTGCCAGCAGTCAGGGTAGTAACTACGAGCAGTACGTC. It is translated as CASSQGSNYEQYV.

The chain couples TRBV19 to TRBJ1-5, with a weak D call TRBD1 (6 bases). CDR1 is LNHDA, CDR2 SQIVND, per germline (reference sequence). The V end was cut by 11 bases, the J end by 0 bases, with 14 bases between. This CDR3 has 14 residues. This CDR3 reads CAGSTGYSNQPQHF. Written as DNA, the CDR3 is TGTGCCGGCTCAACAGGGTATAGCAATCAGCCCCAGCATTTT.

The V gene is TRBV10-3, the J gene TRBJ1-2, with 9 bases aligning to TRBD1. V lost 6 bases to trimming and J lost 9 bases; unmatched junction nucleotides: 11. In germline, CDR1 is ENHRY, CDR2 SYGVKD. This CDR3 has 14 amino acids. CDR3: CAISPQGALLSYTF. CDR3 coding DNA: TGTGCCATCAGCCCACAGGGGGCCCTCCTAAGCTACACCTTC.